The sequence of this T cell receptor beta chain was determined in a study of shared clonotypes between healthy human individuals. Study in general: Per donor, three plates held CD4 naive cells, three held CD4 memory, two held CD8 naive and one held CD8 memory. Study outcomes and limitations: Clonotypes that were shared across a handful of donors made up around 5.5% of naive CD4 clonotypes.

V lost 5 bases, J lost 12 bases, and 13 bases lay in between. CDR1 is MNHNY, CDR2 SVGAGI, per germline (reference sequence). This CDR3 region has 12 residues. The assay used deep level. Repertoires were generated with immunoSEQ multiplex PCR, while TCRdb's copy carries only in-frame clones and drops some. The sample consists of about 2.4 million clones, over 85% of them appearing once. Free of recent acute infections or vaccinations, the donors were healthy HIV-negative adults. In this sample, this clone turned up once. Its antigen is currently unknown. The source is a man aged 18 to 29 in good health. Some clones in this sample may be carry-over from other donors' samples. The material sequenced was naive CD4+ T cells from PBMCs. The subset was: CD45RA+ positively selected. The chain employs TRBV6-6 and TRBJ1-4; D uncertain. For the CDR3, the DNA is TGTGCCAGCAGTAGGACGGGCGAGGAACTGTTTTTT. This gives the protein CASSRTGEELFF.